This TCR beta chain originates from a study of beta chain features in type 1 diabetes. Looking at the study overall: The patient and healthy donor groups were comparable for age, gender and cell yields.

The authors took one heparinised blood draw, averaging about 120 mL, from each donor. This clone was seen a handful of times. Since all of the isolated RNA was reverse transcribed, expressed TCRB transcripts were what got sequenced. TCRdb's copy holds only in-frame clones and misses some; the assay was immunoSEQ multiplex PCR. The sample has 350,000 or so clones, about 19% seen once. Trimming cost V 5 bases and J 1 base, with 12 bases left between them. CDR1 and CDR2 (germline): MNHNY, SVGAGI (reference sequence). The CDR3 has 14 amino acids. This TCR was recovered from a woman between 18 and 30 years old in good health. The source material was naive CD4+ T cells from blood. This chain joins TRBV6-6 and TRBJ2-7; D gene uncertain. As DNA, the CDR3 is TGTGCCAGCAGTCCACAGCAACCATCCTACGAGCAGTACTTC. Residues: CASSPQQPSYEQYF.